These 9 T cell receptor beta chains were sequenced from one sample in a study of PD-1 blockade in classical Hodgkin lymphoma. Time point denoted: cycle 4 day 1 (C4D1), after about 6 weeks of nivolumab. Every patient was affected by relapse after autologous stem cell transplantation, while exposure to brentuximab vedotin was not uniform. Magnetic negative selection was used to purify CD4+ T cells from PBMCs that had been thawed. TCRdb's copy holds only in-frame clones and misses some; the assay was immunoSEQ multiplex PCR. The sample lists 32,000 or so clones, about 88% occurring once. This specimen was CD4+ T cells from blood, taken before the fourth cycle of nivolumab. The receptor set was obtained from a human donor with classical Hodgkin lymphoma.

The CDR3 region is CASNPTGSYNEQFF. The CDR3 DNA follows: TGCGCCAGCAACCCAACCGGCTCCTACAATGAGCAGTTCTTC. V is TRBV5-1 and J is TRBJ2-1; D gene ambiguous. Germline V gene data show CDR1 as SGHRS and CDR2 as YFSETQ. The CDR3 is 14 residues long. V gave up 6 bases and J gave up 0 bases, with 10 bases separating them.

This rearrangement joins TRBV5-4 to TRBJ2-3; 12 nucleotides line up with TRBD1. The CDR3 totals 16 residues. In germline, CDR1 is SGHNT, CDR2 YYREEE (reference sequence). V was clipped by 0 bases and J by 6 bases; unmatched bases: 5. In DNA form, the CDR3 reads TGTGCCAGCAGCTTGGGGGACAGGGGGCGCATTGATACGCAGTATTTT. It is translated as CASSLGDRGRIDTQYF.

Here the CDR3 reads CASSFWDVTETQYF. DNA for the CDR3: TGTGCCAGCAGCTTCTGGGACGTTACGGAGACCCAGTACTTC. The chain is built from TRBV5-4 and TRBJ2-5, with D perhaps being TRBD1 or TRBD2 (5 bases each). The length of the CDR3 is 14 residues. Deletions cut 2 bases from V and 5 bases from J, with 13 bases between. Germline V gives CDR1 SGHNT, CDR2 YYREEE (reference sequence). Supplemented by reference TRBV5-4 and TRBJ2-5, the full variable domain reads ETGVTQSPTHLIKTRGQQVTLRCSSQSGHNTVSWYQQALGQGPQFIFQYYREEENGRGNFPPRFSGLQFPNYSSELNVNALELDDSALYLCASSFWDVTETQYFGPGTRLLVL.

The rearrangement joins TRBV11-1 to TRBJ1-4, with D hard to call. V gave up 8 bases and J gave up 4 bases, with 11 bases separating them. Germline V lookup: CDR1 SGHAT, CDR2 FQDESV (reference sequence). The length of the CDR3 is 13 residues. The CDR3 spells CASGQWDNEKLFF. The CDR3 DNA reads TGTGCCAGCGGGCAGTGGGATAATGAAAAACTGTTTTTT.

The CDR3 loop reads CAIGIAVTDTQYF. CDR3 DNA sequence: TGTGCCATCGGTATAGCGGTCACAGATACGCAGTATTTT. This chain uses TRBV10-3 with TRBJ2-3; TRBD2 is a possible D gene (6 bases). CDR3 size: 13 residues. Germline lookup yields CDR1 ENHRY and CDR2 SYGVKD. The ends were cut back, 8 bases at V and 2 bases at J, with 11 bases in the middle.

The gene calls are TRBV19 and TRBJ2-5; D unresolved. CDR1 and CDR2 (germline): LNHDA, SQIVND (reference sequence). The CDR3 covers 13 residues. The V and J ends lost 6 bases and 4 bases respectively, with 12 bases between them. CDR3 nucleotide sequence: TGTGCCAGTAGCACCCTCTTAGGAGAGACCCAGTACTTC. It yields the protein CASSTLLGETQYF.

The chain combines TRBV5-4 with TRBJ2-5, with 8 positions matching TRBD2. The CDR3 consists of 15 residues. CDR1 SGHNT and CDR2 YYREEE come from the germline V gene (reference sequence). The J segment lost 2 bases and the V segment lost 5 bases, leaving 8 bases of the junction unmatched. The CDR3 region is CASRGVAGPQETQYF. The CDR3 DNA reads TGTGCCAGCAGGGGAGTAGCGGGGCCACAAGAGACCCAGTACTTC.

The chain joins TRBV18 to TRBJ2-5; TRBD1 matches 9 bases. The end of the DNA aligns better with TRBJ2-7, so the J call may be wrong. Germline lookup yields CDR1 KGHSH and CDR2 LQKENI. The CDR3 consists of 15 residues. This CDR3 is CASSPPGQGTYEQYF. DNA of the CDR3: TGTGCCAGCTCACCCCCGGGACAGGGAACCTACGAGCAGTACTTC.

This chain links TRBV29-1 with TRBJ2-5; 9 bases line up with TRBD1. This CDR3 has 13 amino acids. Germline V CDR1 and CDR2: SQVTM, ANQGSEA. Germline trimming cut 6 bases from V and 5 bases from J; bases unmatched to any gene: 7. The chain's CDR3 is CSVWGQGRETQYF. The CDR3 DNA follows: TGCAGCGTGTGGGGACAGGGTCGGGAGACCCAGTACTTC.